One sample yielded the 7 T cell receptor beta chains listed below, sequenced in a study of cytomegalovirus exposure and HLA in healthy donors. The PCR had 60 Vbeta and 13 Jbeta primers. Sequencing used immunoSEQ multiplex PCR; TCRdb keeps in-frame clones, though not all of them. The sample has fewer than 200,000 clones; 76% are singletons. Sequenced input: PBMCs. Receptor source: a female donor in good health and CMV-seronegative.

The J gene is TRBJ1-2, the V gene TRBV18; perhaps TRBD1 as D (6 bases). CDR3 size: 13 residues. The germline V gene has CDR1 KGHSH and CDR2 LQKENI. The V gene lost 5 bases and the J gene lost 8 bases, with 15 bases spanning the gap. This CDR3 is CASSSQGKDGYTF. The DNA for the CDR3 is TGTGCCAGCTCATCCCAGGGGAAAGACGGCTACACCTTC.

The gene calls are TRBV9 and TRBJ2-4; TRBD2 matches 10 bases. This CDR3 spans 19 amino acids. Germline CDR1 SGDLS, CDR2 YYNGEE. V dropped 4 bases and J dropped 0; count of bases not matched to a gene: 13. In nucleotides, the CDR3 is TGTGCCAGCAGCCCGGACGGGCCTAGCGGGAGAGCAGCCAAAAACATTCAGTACTTC. Residues: CASSPDGPSGRAAKNIQYF.

The gene calls are TRBV15 and TRBJ2-5, with 7 bases that match TRBD1. V lost 1 base, J lost 1 base, and 9 bases stayed unmatched. Germline CDR1 is LNHNV and CDR2 is YYDKDF (reference sequence). This CDR3 contains 17 residues. In DNA, the CDR3 is TGTGCCACCAGCAGAGGACAGGGAAGAGGCAGCCAAGAGACCCAGTACTTC. This translates into CATSRGQGRGSQETQYF. Together with reference TRBV15 and TRBJ2-5, the CDR3 gives the full variable domain: DAMVIQNPRYQVTQFGKPVTLSCSQTLNHNVMYWYQQKSSQAPKLLFHYYDKDFNNEADTPDNFQSRRPNTSFCFLDIRSPGLGDTAMYLCATSRGQGRGSQETQYFGPGTRLLVL.

The chain links TRBV19 to TRBJ2-1; no definite D call. From germline, CDR1 is LNHDA and CDR2 SQIVND (reference sequence). Trimming shortened V by 3 bases and J by 3 bases, and 6 bases separated the two germline ends. CDR3 length: 13 amino acids. CDR3 bases: TGTGCCAGTAGTATGGAGAGCTACAATGAGCAGTTCTTC. Translating it yields CASSMESYNEQFF.

The rearrangement uses TRBV30 and TRBJ2-5; the match to TRBD2 covers 8 bases. CDR1 is GTSNPN and CDR2 is SVGIG in the germline V gene (reference sequence). V was clipped by 3 bases and J by 1 base; unmatched bases: 7. The CDR3 is 15 amino acids. The chain's CDR3 is CAWRLLGTSQETQYF. The CDR3, as DNA: TGTGCCTGGAGATTACTCGGGACTAGCCAAGAGACCCAGTACTTC.

V is TRBV7-9 and J is TRBJ1-1; 11 bases line up with TRBD1. From germline, CDR1 is SEHNR and CDR2 FQNEAQ (reference sequence). The CDR3 extends over 15 amino acids. Germline trimming cut 4 bases from V and 4 bases from J; bases unmatched to any gene: 5. In DNA form, the CDR3 reads TGTGCCAGCAGCTCGGACAGGGGGCTGGGCACTGAAGCTTTCTTT. Translated, it gives CASSSDRGLGTEAFF.

The chain is built from TRBV5-8 and TRBJ2-7; tentative D call: TRBD2 (6 bases). The CDR3 covers 14 residues. Germline-derived CDR1 and CDR2 are SGHTS and YDEGEE. Trimming stripped 3 bases from V and 6 bases from J, with 16 bases between. The CDR3 region has the DNA TGTGCCAGCAGCTCACGGAGGGACTTCCCCGAGCAGTACTTC. It specifies CASSSRRDFPEQYF.